Sequencing of this T cell receptor (beta chain) was carried out in a study of blood T cell repertoires in COVID-19. Across the study: Acute-phase and convalescent COVID-19 samples originated in the United States, Italy and Spain.

Some clones are missing from TCRdb's copy, which holds only in-frame ones; the method was immunoSEQ multiplex PCR. The table records 200,000 or so clones, 80% to 90% of them present only once. This CDR3 has 14 residues. Germline assignment: CDR1 MNHEY and CDR2 SVGAGI. Losses at the gene ends were 4 bases for V and 7 bases for J; bases not matched to a gene: 8. The sequenced material came from peripheral blood. The sequence came from a man in his 70s with active or convalescent COVID-19. The genes are TRBV6-5 and TRBJ1-2; TRBD1 matches 8 bases. The CDR3: CASSFFDRGGGYTF. The CDR3 DNA is TGTGCCAGCAGTTTCTTCGACAGGGGCGGTGGCTACACCTTC.